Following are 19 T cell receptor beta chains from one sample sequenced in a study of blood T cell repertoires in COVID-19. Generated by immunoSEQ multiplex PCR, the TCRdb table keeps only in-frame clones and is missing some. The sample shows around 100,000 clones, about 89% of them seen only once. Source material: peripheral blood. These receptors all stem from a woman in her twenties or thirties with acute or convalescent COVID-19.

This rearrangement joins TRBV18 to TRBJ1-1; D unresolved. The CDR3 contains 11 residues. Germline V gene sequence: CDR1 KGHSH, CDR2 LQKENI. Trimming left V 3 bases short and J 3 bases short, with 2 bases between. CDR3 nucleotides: TGTGCCAGCTCACCCTACACTGAAGCTTTCTTT. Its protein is CASSPYTEAFF.

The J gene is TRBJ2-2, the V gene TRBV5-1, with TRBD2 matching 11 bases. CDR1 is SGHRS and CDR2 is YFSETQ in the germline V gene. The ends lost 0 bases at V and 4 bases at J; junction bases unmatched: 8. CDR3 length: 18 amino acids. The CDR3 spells CASSLGLAGPGGTGELFF. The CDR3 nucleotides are TGCGCCAGCAGCTTGGGACTAGCGGGGCCCGGGGGCACCGGGGAGCTGTTTTTT.

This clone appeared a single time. CDR3 in amino acids: CSVTLQGGNYGYTF. Here the CDR3 DNA reads TGCAGCGTTACCCTACAGGGTGGTAACTATGGCTACACCTTC. V gene TRBV29-1 combines with J gene TRBJ1-2; maybe TRBD1 (6 bases). The V gene lost 5 bases and the J gene lost 1 base, with 14 bases spanning the gap. This CDR3 is 14 amino acids long. Per germline, CDR1 SQVTM and CDR2 ANQGSEA.

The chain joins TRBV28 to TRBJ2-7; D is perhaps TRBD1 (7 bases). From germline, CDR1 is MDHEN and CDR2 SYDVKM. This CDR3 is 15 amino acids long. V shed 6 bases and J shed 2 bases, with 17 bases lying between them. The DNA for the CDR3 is TGTGCCAGCAGCCCCTTTGGGGGGACAGCCTACGAGCAGTACTTC. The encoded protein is CASSPFGGTAYEQYF.

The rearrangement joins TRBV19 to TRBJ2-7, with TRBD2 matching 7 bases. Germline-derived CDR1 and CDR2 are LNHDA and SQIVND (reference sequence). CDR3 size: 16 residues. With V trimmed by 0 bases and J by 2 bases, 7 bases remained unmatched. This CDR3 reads CASSIDRATSPYEQYF. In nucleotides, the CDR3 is TGTGCCAGTAGTATAGACCGAGCGACTAGCCCCTACGAGCAGTACTTC.

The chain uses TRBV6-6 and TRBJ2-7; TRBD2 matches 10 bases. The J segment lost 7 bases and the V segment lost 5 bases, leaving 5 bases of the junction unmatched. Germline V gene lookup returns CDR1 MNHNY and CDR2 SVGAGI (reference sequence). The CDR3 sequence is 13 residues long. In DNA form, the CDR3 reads TGTGCCAGCAGTCAACTAGCGGGGTTGGAGCAGTACTTC. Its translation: CASSQLAGLEQYF.

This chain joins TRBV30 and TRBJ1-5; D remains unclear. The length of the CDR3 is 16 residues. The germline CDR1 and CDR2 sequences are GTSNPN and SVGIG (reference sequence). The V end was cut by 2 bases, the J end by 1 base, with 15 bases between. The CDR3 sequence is CAWSPYLGGSNQPQHF. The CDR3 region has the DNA TGTGCCTGGAGTCCCTACTTGGGAGGCAGCAATCAGCCCCAGCATTTT.

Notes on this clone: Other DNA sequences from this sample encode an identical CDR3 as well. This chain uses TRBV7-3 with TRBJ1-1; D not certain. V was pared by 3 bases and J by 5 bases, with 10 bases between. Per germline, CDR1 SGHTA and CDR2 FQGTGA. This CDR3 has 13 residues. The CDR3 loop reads CASSLTGGTEAFF. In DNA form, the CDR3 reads TGTGCCAGCAGCTTGACCGGAGGGACTGAAGCTTTCTTT.

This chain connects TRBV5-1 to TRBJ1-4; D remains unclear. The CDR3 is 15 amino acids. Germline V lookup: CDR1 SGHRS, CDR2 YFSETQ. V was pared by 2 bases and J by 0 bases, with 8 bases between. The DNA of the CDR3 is TGCGCCAGCAGCTTACTAGCAGCAACTAATGAAAAACTGTTTTTT. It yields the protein CASSLLAATNEKLFF.

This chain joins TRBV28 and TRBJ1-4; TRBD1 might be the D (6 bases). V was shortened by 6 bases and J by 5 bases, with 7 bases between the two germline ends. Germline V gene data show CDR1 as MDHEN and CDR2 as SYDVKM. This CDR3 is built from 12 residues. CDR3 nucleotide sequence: TGTGCCAGCAGACAGGGAAATGAAAAACTGTTTTTT. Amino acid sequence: CASRQGNEKLFF.

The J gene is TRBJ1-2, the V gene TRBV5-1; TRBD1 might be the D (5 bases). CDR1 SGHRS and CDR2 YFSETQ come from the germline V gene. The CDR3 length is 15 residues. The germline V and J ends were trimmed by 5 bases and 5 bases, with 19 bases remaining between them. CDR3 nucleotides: TGCGCCAGCAGTATCCCCCCCGGGGGTACGTATGGCTACACCTTC. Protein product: CASSIPPGGTYGYTF.

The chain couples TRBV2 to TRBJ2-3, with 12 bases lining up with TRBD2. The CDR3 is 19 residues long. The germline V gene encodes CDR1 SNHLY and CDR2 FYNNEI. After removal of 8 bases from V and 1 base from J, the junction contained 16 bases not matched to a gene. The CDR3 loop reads CASAKGGLAGSPGTDTQYF. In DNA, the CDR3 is TGTGCCAGCGCAAAGGGTGGACTAGCGGGGTCCCCTGGCACAGATACGCAGTATTTT.

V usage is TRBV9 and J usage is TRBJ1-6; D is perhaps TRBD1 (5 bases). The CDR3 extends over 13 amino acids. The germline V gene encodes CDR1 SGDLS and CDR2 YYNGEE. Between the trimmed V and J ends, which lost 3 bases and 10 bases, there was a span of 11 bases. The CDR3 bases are TGTGCCAGCAGCGGGGCAGGGCACTCACCCCTCCACTTT. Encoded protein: CASSGAGHSPLHF.

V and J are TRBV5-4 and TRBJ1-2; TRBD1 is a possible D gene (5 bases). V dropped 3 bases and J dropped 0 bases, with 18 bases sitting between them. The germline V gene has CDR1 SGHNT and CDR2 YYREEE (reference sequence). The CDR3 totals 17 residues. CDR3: CASSSARRGSANYGYTF. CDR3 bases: TGTGCCAGCAGCTCCGCAAGGCGGGGGTCCGCTAACTATGGCTACACCTTC.

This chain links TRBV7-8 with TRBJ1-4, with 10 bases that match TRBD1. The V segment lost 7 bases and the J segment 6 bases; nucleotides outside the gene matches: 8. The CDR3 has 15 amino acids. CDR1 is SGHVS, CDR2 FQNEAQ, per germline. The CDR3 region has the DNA TGTGCCAGCACCAGACAGGGGGCCATTCATGAAAAACTGTTTTTT. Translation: CASTRQGAIHEKLFF.

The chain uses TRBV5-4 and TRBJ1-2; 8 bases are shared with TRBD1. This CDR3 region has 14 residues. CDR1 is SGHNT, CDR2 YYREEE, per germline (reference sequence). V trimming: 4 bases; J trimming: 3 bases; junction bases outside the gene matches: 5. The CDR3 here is CASSPGQGYYGYTF. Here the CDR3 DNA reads TGTGCCAGCAGCCCTGGACAGGGCTACTATGGCTACACCTTC. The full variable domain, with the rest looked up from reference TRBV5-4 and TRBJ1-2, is ETGVTQSPTHLIKTRGQQVTLRCSSQSGHNTVSWYQQALGQGPQFIFQYYREEENGRGNFPPRFSGLQFPNYSSELNVNALELDDSALYLCASSPGQGYYGYTFGSGTRLTVV.

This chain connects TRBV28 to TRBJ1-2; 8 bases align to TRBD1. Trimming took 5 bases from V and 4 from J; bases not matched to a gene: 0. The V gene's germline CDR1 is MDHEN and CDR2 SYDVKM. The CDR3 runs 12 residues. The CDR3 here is CASSTGGYGYTF. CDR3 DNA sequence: TGTGCCAGCAGTACAGGGGGCTATGGCTACACCTTC.

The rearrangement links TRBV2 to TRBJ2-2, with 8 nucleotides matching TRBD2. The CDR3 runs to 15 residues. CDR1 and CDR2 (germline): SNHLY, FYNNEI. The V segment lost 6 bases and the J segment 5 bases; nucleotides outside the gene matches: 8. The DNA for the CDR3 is TGTGCCAGCAGGGGGATAGCGGGGCCTACCGGGGAGCTGTTTTTT. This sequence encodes CASRGIAGPTGELFF.

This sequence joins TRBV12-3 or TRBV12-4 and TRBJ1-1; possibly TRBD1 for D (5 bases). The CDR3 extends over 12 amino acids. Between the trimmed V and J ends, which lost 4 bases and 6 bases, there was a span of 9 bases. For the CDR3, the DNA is TGTGCCAGCAGTTATGGGGGGGCTGAAGCTTTCTTT. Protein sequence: CASSYGGAEAFF.